This entry concerns a single TCR beta chain. Antigen: not known. Doses given second, at about 4 or about 12 weeks, were pooled. This sample was taken from a study of T cell responses to AZD1222 COVID-19 vaccine. The method was immunoSEQ multiplex PCR; TCRdb's version includes in-frame clones alone and lacks a portion of them. The sample records about 100,000 clones, approximately 90% being singletons. Overall study results and limits: Mapped onto spike, vaccine-associated CD4 TCRs spanned it and were dominant at 160-218 and 743-854. Donors in the cohort were predominantly white British and more often female, and clonal diversity was possibly underestimated.

CDR1 is SGHVS, CDR2 FNYEAQ, per germline. This CDR3 region has 13 residues. V was cut by 3 bases and J by 3 bases, with 9 bases left in between. This TCR was recovered from an adult who received the AZD1222 COVID-19 vaccine. The material was peripheral blood, obtained 28 days after the second AZD1222 dose. This chain links TRBV7-6 with TRBJ2-7, with a tentative D call TRBD1 (6 bases). This CDR3 is CASSLGHNYEQYF. CDR3 coding DNA: TGTGCCAGCAGCTTGGGACACAACTACGAGCAGTACTTC.